A single sample is the source of the 15 T cell receptor beta chains below, sequenced in a study of cytomegalovirus exposure and HLA in healthy donors. Primers included in the PCR were 60 Vbeta and 13 Jbeta primers. TCRdb's copy holds only in-frame clones and misses some; the assay was immunoSEQ multiplex PCR. The sample includes several thousand clones, approximately 84% of them seen just once. The specimen sequenced was PBMCs. The receptors shown here come from a middle-aged woman in good health and CMV-seropositive.

As for this clone: Germline and junction disagree at one end, which may indicate a read error. V usage is TRBV30 and J usage is TRBJ1-5; 8 bases match TRBD1. This CDR3 spans 17 amino acids. The germline gives CDR1 GTSNPN, CDR2 SVGIG (reference sequence). The CDR3 here is CAWSVGTGGASYQPQHF. The CDR3 DNA sequence: TGTGCCTGGAGTGTGGGCACAGGGGGAGCTAGCTATCAGCCCCAGCATTTT.

This chain connects TRBV30 to TRBJ2-5; 9 positions match TRBD2. V gave up 2 bases and J gave up 5 bases; unmatched junction bases: 6. CDR1 is GTSNPN and CDR2 is SVGIG in the germline V gene (reference sequence). This CDR3 comprises 14 residues. The CDR3 reads CAWSLRGGSETQYF. The CDR3 bases are TGTGCCTGGAGTCTGCGGGGGGGCTCGGAGACCCAGTACTTC.

J is TRBJ2-2 and V is TRBV6-5; a weak D match, TRBD2 (6 bases). The length of the CDR3 is 15 residues. The germline V and J ends were trimmed by 5 bases and 7 bases, with 17 bases remaining between them. Germline loops: CDR1 MNHEY, CDR2 SVGAGI. CDR3 coding DNA: TGTGCCAGCAGTACCTTGGGGGGAACTGGCGGGGAGCTGTTTTTT. Its translation is CASSTLGGTGGELFF.

This clone was detected only once. The rearrangement links TRBV29-1 to TRBJ2-3, with 7 bases identical to TRBD2. This CDR3 comprises 11 residues. The germline V gene encodes CDR1 SQVTM and CDR2 ANQGSEA. V was pared by 6 bases and J by 6 bases, with 3 bases of the junction left unmatched. The CDR3 here is CSVPGGDTQYF. The CDR3 bases are TGCAGCGTACCCGGGGGGGATACGCAGTATTTT.

The chain couples TRBV13 to TRBJ2-1; TRBD2 aligns across 14 bases. The germline gives CDR1 PRHDT, CDR2 FYEKMQ (reference sequence). The CDR3 covers 15 residues. Losses at the gene ends were 6 bases for V and 9 bases for J; bases not matched to a gene: 7. This CDR3 reads CASSPGTSGRGEQFF. In DNA, the CDR3 is TGTGCCAGCAGTCCTGGGACTAGCGGGAGAGGTGAGCAGTTCTTC.

This chain connects TRBV29-1 to TRBJ2-5; 7 positions match TRBD1. This CDR3 spans 13 amino acids. J lost 5 bases, V lost 6 bases, and 9 bases had no gene match. Germline CDR1 SQVTM, CDR2 ANQGSEA. Here the CDR3 reads CSVGRQGRETQYF. Written as DNA, the CDR3 is TGCAGCGTCGGCAGACAGGGCCGGGAGACCCAGTACTTC.

This chain links TRBV2 with TRBJ2-7, with D tentatively TRBD1 (6 bases). Germline values: CDR1 SNHLY, CDR2 FYNNEI. Trimming removed 4 bases from V and 4 bases from J, with 8 bases in between. This CDR3 comprises 12 residues. The CDR3 DNA reads as TGTGCCAGCAGTGGCCAGGGGTACGAGCAGTACTTC. This translates into CASSGQGYEQYF.

The chain uses TRBV29-1 and TRBJ1-3; TRBD1 might be the D (5 bases). CDR1 SQVTM and CDR2 ANQGSEA come from the germline V gene. CDR3 length: 13 residues. Deletions cut 7 bases from V and 0 bases from J, with 10 bases between. The CDR3, as DNA: TGCAGCGCAGCCAGGGACTCTGGAAACACCATATATTTT. Protein product: CSAARDSGNTIYF. Complete variable domain (other parts from reference TRBV29-1 and TRBJ1-3): SAVISQKPSRDICQRGTSLTIQCQVDSQVTMMFWYRQQPGQSLTLIATANQGSEATYESGFVIDKFPISRPNLTFSTLTVSNMSPEDSSIYLCSAARDSGNTIYFGEGSWLTVV.

The chain combines TRBV29-1 with TRBJ1-3; TRBD1 is a possible D gene (6 bases). Trimming shortened V by 7 bases and J by 1 base, and 14 bases separated the two germline ends. The CDR3 is 14 residues long. Germline CDR1 is SQVTM and CDR2 is ANQGSEA. CDR3 nucleotides: TGCAGCGCGCAGGGGACGGGGTCTGGAAACACCATATATTTT. Protein sequence: CSAQGTGSGNTIYF.

The chain links TRBV30 to TRBJ1-5; D may be TRBD1 (6 bases). The germline gives CDR1 GTSNPN, CDR2 SVGIG (reference sequence). The CDR3 loop spans 13 amino acids. V was trimmed by 2 bases and J by 7 bases, leaving 12 bases between them. This chain's CDR3 is CAWSQQGEQPQHF. DNA for the CDR3: TGTGCCTGGAGTCAACAGGGCGAGCAGCCCCAGCATTTT.

The V call is TRBV27, the J call TRBJ1-1; 7 nucleotides match TRBD1. Per germline, CDR1 MNHEY and CDR2 SMNVEV (reference sequence). The CDR3 contains 13 residues. V shed 6 bases and J 7 bases; nucleotides not matched to a gene: 8. The CDR3 nucleotides read TGTGCCAGCAGCCCAAAGGGGGCAATTGAAGCTTTCTTT. It encodes CASSPKGAIEAFF.

The V and J genes are TRBV30 and TRBJ2-7; 9 bases align to TRBD1. This CDR3 comprises 14 residues. Germline loops: CDR1 GTSNPN, CDR2 SVGIG (reference sequence). The J segment lost 1 base and the V segment lost 2 bases, leaving 3 bases of the junction unmatched. The CDR3 DNA reads as TGTGCCTGGAGTTATGGACAGGGGTCCTACGAGCAGTACTTC. Protein sequence: CAWSYGQGSYEQYF.

There are a few counts of this clone. The chain has TRBV29-1 and TRBJ2-7; D perhaps matches TRBD2 (6 bases). The CDR3 loop spans 16 amino acids. Deletions cut 0 bases from V and 1 base from J, with 16 bases between. Per germline, CDR1 SQVTM and CDR2 ANQGSEA. CDR3 sequence (DNA): TGCAGCGTTGAAGAGTCCACCGGGACTGGATCCTACGAGCAGTACTTC. Protein sequence: CSVEESTGTGSYEQYF.

This clone was seen a single time. The J gene is TRBJ1-4, the V gene TRBV30; D perhaps matches TRBD1 (5 bases). The CDR3 length is 14 residues. Germline CDR1 reads GTSNPN; CDR2 reads SVGIG (reference sequence). V was clipped by 3 bases and J by 8 bases, with 16 bases between them. The CDR3: CAWSPGRGLEKLFF. CDR3 in DNA: TGTGCCTGGAGCCCAGGTCGGGGACTAGAAAAACTGTTTTTT.

This clone occurred a few times. Here the CDR3 reads CAWREWRPETQYF. The CDR3, as DNA: TGTGCCTGGAGAGAGTGGCGGCCAGAGACCCAGTACTTC. The chain recombines TRBV30 with TRBJ2-5; D is uncertain. CDR3 length equals 13 residues. V lost 3 bases, J lost 4 bases, and 12 bases lay in between. Germline-derived CDR1 and CDR2 are GTSNPN and SVGIG (reference sequence).